This T cell receptor beta chain was identified in a study of shared clonotypes between healthy human individuals. Produced via immunoSEQ multiplex PCR; TCRdb's table is partial and in-frame only. Among roughly 2,300,000 clones listed, 85% to 95% were seen once. This clone was counted a few times. The receptor was isolated from a young man in good health. Some clones in this sample may be carry-over from other donors' samples. Sequenced sample: naive CD4+ T cells from PBMCs. Subset reported: CD45RA+ positively selected.

The DNA for the CDR3 is TGCAGCGTTGAATTAGGAAAAGGAGAAGCTTTCTTT. Its protein is CSVELGKGEAFF. The gene calls are TRBV29-1 and TRBJ1-1; D gene ambiguous. The CDR3 covers 12 residues. The V and J ends lost 2 bases and 8 bases respectively, with 12 bases between them. Germline assignment: CDR1 SQVTM and CDR2 ANQGSEA.